The 27 T cell receptor beta chains below come from one sample, sequenced in a study of control samples from healthy donors and cancer patients. Profiled with immunoSEQ multiplex PCR; TCRdb holds only in-frame clones, not every one. The table records about 160,000 clones, about 94% of them present only once. The sequencing sample was made of blood. The origin of the receptors is a woman between 40 and 50 years old in good health.

The V and J genes are TRBV5-4 and TRBJ2-5, with 12 bases fitting TRBD1. Germline lookup yields CDR1 SGHNT and CDR2 YYREEE (reference sequence). V lost 0 bases, J lost 5 bases, and 8 bases stayed unmatched. The CDR3 is 17 amino acids. The DNA of the CDR3 is TGTGCCAGCAGCTTGGCCGGGGGACAGGGGGCCTACGAGACCCAGTACTTC. Translation: CASSLAGGQGAYETQYF. The full variable domain, completed using reference TRBV5-4 and TRBJ2-5, is ETGVTQSPTHLIKTRGQQVTLRCSSQSGHNTVSWYQQALGQGPQFIFQYYREEENGRGNFPPRFSGLQFPNYSSELNVNALELDDSALYLCASSLAGGQGAYETQYFGPGTRLLVL.

This clone came up once. This chain uses TRBV5-1 with TRBJ1-6, with 7 bases lining up with TRBD1. With V trimmed by 1 base and J by 9 bases, 10 bases remained unmatched. CDR1 is SGHRS, CDR2 YFSETQ, per germline. The CDR3 loop spans 16 amino acids. The CDR3 region is CASSLLSPGGGSPLHF. The CDR3 coding sequence is TGCGCCAGCAGCTTGTTATCCCCAGGGGGGGGTTCACCCCTCCACTTT.

V is TRBV6-5 and J is TRBJ1-4; weak D call: TRBD1 (6 bases). Germline V gene lookup returns CDR1 MNHEY and CDR2 SVGAGI. V shed 8 bases and J shed 6 bases, with 16 bases lying between them. The CDR3 totals 14 residues. The CDR3 nucleotides are TGTGCCAGCCTTGGACAGTTGAAGTATGAAAAACTGTTTTTT. This codes for CASLGQLKYEKLFF.

This CDR3 reads CASSQDGVGGRETQYF. For the CDR3, the DNA is TGTGCCAGCAGCCAAGATGGGGTAGGGGGTCGGGAGACCCAGTACTTC. The V call is TRBV4-2, the J call TRBJ2-5, with D perhaps TRBD1 (6 bases). Germline V gives CDR1 LGHNA, CDR2 YNFKEQ. Trimming removed 0 bases at V and 5 bases at J, with 16 bases between. This CDR3 spans 16 amino acids.

The V gene is TRBV10-3, the J gene TRBJ2-1; D is perhaps TRBD2 (6 bases). CDR3 length: 14 amino acids. Germline CDR1 and CDR2: ENHRY and SYGVKD. Trimming took 7 bases from V and 6 from J, leaving 16 bases between them. The CDR3 region has the DNA TGTGCCATCATGGCGGGACGGAATGGCAATGAGCAGTTCTTC. The encoded protein is CAIMAGRNGNEQFF.

The chain recombines TRBV29-1 with TRBJ1-4; 9 nucleotides align to TRBD1. J lost 8 bases, V lost 5 bases, and 15 bases had no gene match. Germline loops: CDR1 SQVTM, CDR2 ANQGSEA. This CDR3 spans 16 amino acids. The CDR3 sequence: CSVLGWGGQGGEKLFF. CDR3 DNA: TGCAGCGTTTTGGGCTGGGGGGGACAGGGAGGCGAAAAACTGTTTTTT.

The gene calls are TRBV20-1 and TRBJ2-5; 10 bases are shared with TRBD2. V shed 3 bases, J shed 5 bases, and the junction held 12 bases outside the gene matches. In germline, CDR1 is DFQATT, CDR2 SNEGSKA (reference sequence). CDR3 size: 16 residues. The CDR3 bases are TGCAGTGCTAGTAGGGTGCTAGCGGGGGTGAGTGAGACCCAGTACTTC. Translating gives CSASRVLAGVSETQYF.

The gene calls are TRBV28 and TRBJ2-4, with 7 bases fitting TRBD1. The CDR3 contains 14 residues. Unmatched junction bases numbered 7, after V lost 5 bases and J lost 6 bases. The germline V gene encodes CDR1 MDHEN and CDR2 SYDVKM. CDR3 sequence reads: CASSRGDRPNIQYF. CDR3 nucleotide sequence: TGTGCCAGCAGTCGAGGGGACAGACCAAACATTCAGTACTTC.

The chain uses TRBV19 and TRBJ1-1; D remains ambiguous. Per germline, CDR1 LNHDA and CDR2 SQIVND (reference sequence). The CDR3 spans 11 residues. Trimming took off 5 bases at V and 1 base at J, with 2 bases between the two ends. The CDR3 DNA reads TGTGCCAGTAGTGCGAACACTGAAGCTTTCTTT. It encodes CASSANTEAFF.

The chain employs TRBV2 and TRBJ1-1; TRBD1 is a possible D gene (6 bases). CDR1 SNHLY and CDR2 FYNNEI come from the germline V gene. V lost 10 bases, J lost 3 bases, and 12 bases lay in between. The CDR3 length is 12 residues. This CDR3 reads CATSQGYTEAFF. The CDR3 DNA sequence: TGTGCCACATCACAGGGCTACACTGAAGCTTTCTTT.

The J gene is TRBJ2-2, the V gene TRBV9; TRBD1 matches at 8 bases. This CDR3 has 18 amino acids. CDR1 SGDLS and CDR2 YYNGEE come from the germline V gene. J lost 0 bases, V lost 0 bases, and 7 bases had no gene match. The CDR3 spells CASSVATTGGTNTGELFF. The CDR3 bases are TGTGCCAGCAGCGTAGCTACAACAGGGGGGACGAACACCGGGGAGCTGTTTTTT.

The V gene is TRBV6-2 or TRBV6-3, the J gene TRBJ1-6; D perhaps matches TRBD1 (5 bases). The germline V and J ends were trimmed by 4 bases and 9 bases, with 16 bases remaining between them. The CDR3 length is 15 residues. Germline V CDR1 and CDR2: MNHEY, SVGEGT. The CDR3 loop reads CASSSSATVVSPLHF. The CDR3 DNA reads as TGTGCCAGCAGTTCTTCCGCGACAGTTGTTTCACCCCTCCACTTT.

A word on this clone: Within the sample, other DNA sequences also encode this same CDR3. The chain links TRBV12-3 or TRBV12-4 to TRBJ1-2, with TRBD1 matching over 8 bases. V dropped 6 bases and J dropped 5; count of bases not matched to a gene: 5. The CDR3 loop spans 13 amino acids. CDR3 bases: TGTGCCAGCAGCCCGGACAGGGTATATGGCTACACCTTC. Amino acids: CASSPDRVYGYTF.

V is TRBV4-3 and J is TRBJ2-1, with D hard to call. The CDR3 totals 13 residues. Germline V gene lookup returns CDR1 LGHNA and CDR2 YSLEER. V lost 0 bases, J lost 7 bases, and 7 bases lay in between. The CDR3 DNA reads as TGCGCCAGCAGCCAAGATTCCCGAAATGAGCAGTTCTTC. It encodes CASSQDSRNEQFF.

The chain employs TRBV15 and TRBJ1-2; D is ambiguous. The CDR3 spans 14 residues. The germline CDR1 and CDR2 sequences are LNHNV and YYDKDF (reference sequence). Trimming removed 0 bases from V and 2 bases from J, with 7 bases in between. CDR3 DNA: TGTGCCACCAGCAGAGAACGTGGGAACTATGGCTACACCTTC. Translating it yields CATSRERGNYGYTF.

This clone has just a few counts. This chain joins TRBV4-3 and TRBJ2-7; D is unresolved. In germline, CDR1 is LGHNA, CDR2 YSLEER. The CDR3 contains 15 residues. V lost 1 base, J lost 6 bases, and 16 bases lay in between. The CDR3 here is CASSQVKGSPSEQYF. The CDR3 bases are TGCGCCAGCAGCCAAGTTAAGGGATCCCCCTCCGAGCAGTACTTC.

The chain has TRBV6-6 and TRBJ1-1; D call uncertain. With 0 bases removed from V and 0 bases from J, the gap between germline ends came to 11 bases. The germline V gene encodes CDR1 MNHNY and CDR2 SVGAGI (reference sequence). The CDR3 sequence is 16 residues long. CDR3: CASSYSSGRLNTEAFF. DNA of the CDR3: TGTGCCAGCAGTTACTCGTCTGGACGTCTGAACACTGAAGCTTTCTTT.

The chain joins TRBV18 to TRBJ2-5; no firm D call. The CDR3 length is 13 residues. CDR1 KGHSH and CDR2 LQKENI come from the germline V gene. Trimming left V 3 bases short and J 3 bases short, with 8 bases between. CDR3 sequence reads: CASSPLGKETQYF. In DNA form, the CDR3 reads TGTGCCAGCTCACCCCTTGGGAAAGAGACCCAGTACTTC.

The J gene is TRBJ2-2, the V gene TRBV7-9; the D is unclear. V dropped 7 bases and J dropped 1 base, with 10 bases sitting between them. Germline V CDR1 and CDR2: SEHNR, FQNEAQ (reference sequence). The CDR3 is 14 amino acids. CDR3 in DNA: TGTGCCAGCAACCCCCTAGGGAACACCGGGGAGCTGTTTTTT. Its translation: CASNPLGNTGELFF.

The rearrangement links TRBV6-5 to TRBJ1-1; 7 bases agree with TRBD1. V gave up 9 bases and J gave up 3 bases; unmatched junction bases: 7. The germline V gene has CDR1 MNHEY and CDR2 SVGAGI. This CDR3 has 13 amino acids. This CDR3 reads CASSGTEHTEAFF. The CDR3 DNA reads as TGTGCCAGTTCCGGGACAGAACACACTGAAGCTTTCTTT.

The chain joins TRBV11-3 to TRBJ1-1; D gene unclear. Trimming stripped 5 bases from V and 1 base from J, with 8 bases between. The CDR3 is made up of 13 amino acids. CDR1 SGHNT and CDR2 YENEEA come from the germline V gene. The chain's CDR3 is CASSPTPNTEAFF. The CDR3 DNA sequence: TGTGCCAGCAGCCCCACTCCGAACACTGAAGCTTTCTTT.

The chain is built from TRBV9 and TRBJ1-3; D not resolved. The CDR3 sequence is 20 residues long. Germline V gene sequence: CDR1 SGDLS, CDR2 YYNGEE. Trimming left V 0 bases short and J 0 bases short, with 22 bases between. The CDR3 reads CASSVVTPQVSVNSGNTIYF. CDR3 sequence (DNA): TGTGCCAGCAGCGTAGTGACACCGCAGGTGAGTGTTAACTCTGGAAACACCATATATTTT. The full variable domain, its missing parts supplied by reference TRBV9 and TRBJ1-3, is DSGVTQTPKHLITATGQRVTLRCSPRSGDLSVYWYQQSLDQGLQFLIQYYNGEERAKGNILERFSAQQFPDLHSELNLSSLELGDSALYFCASSVVTPQVSVNSGNTIYFGEGSWLTVV.

The chain couples TRBV7-2 to TRBJ1-2; tentatively, D is TRBD1 (5 bases). CDR3 length: 17 amino acids. Germline V gives CDR1 SGHTA, CDR2 FQGNSA. V was trimmed by 4 bases and J by 5 bases, leaving 23 bases between them. The CDR3 nucleotides are TGTGCCAGCAGCTCCGCAGAGGGGCCACACCGGAATTATGGCTACACCTTC. Translation: CASSSAEGPHRNYGYTF.

The chain couples TRBV3-1 (or the pseudogene TRBV3-2) to TRBJ1-1; D remains unclear. CDR1 is LGHDT, CDR2 YNNKEL, per germline (reference sequence). Trimming pared 1 base from V and 5 bases from J, leaving 8 bases between. The CDR3 has 13 amino acids. CDR3 protein: CASSQVMETEAFF. CDR3 DNA: TGTGCCAGCAGCCAAGTTATGGAAACTGAAGCTTTCTTT.

In its sample, this clone was seen a few times. The gene calls are TRBV7-9 and TRBJ2-7, with D hard to call. V lost 6 bases to trimming and J lost 0 bases, with 6 bases between them. Germline V CDR1 and CDR2: SEHNR, FQNEAQ (reference sequence). This CDR3 is built from 12 residues. The CDR3 protein is CASSMSSYEQYF. The DNA of the CDR3 is TGTGCCAGCAGTATGAGCTCCTACGAGCAGTACTTC.

The chain carries TRBV4-2 and TRBJ1-1; D unclear. The germline V gene has CDR1 LGHNA and CDR2 YNFKEQ. CDR3 length: 12 residues. The V end was cut by 0 bases, the J end by 8 bases, with 7 bases between. The CDR3 DNA sequence: TGTGCCAGCAGCCAAGATCGACGGGAAGCTTTCTTT. As protein: CASSQDRREAFF.

The chain combines TRBV10-3 with TRBJ1-2; D is perhaps TRBD1 (6 bases). Germline V gene sequence: CDR1 ENHRY, CDR2 SYGVKD. V lost 6 bases, J lost 2 bases, and 13 bases lay in between. The CDR3 is made up of 14 amino acids. The CDR3 loop reads CAIRYTDRNYGYTF. The CDR3 DNA follows: TGTGCCATCAGATATACGGACAGAAACTATGGCTACACCTTC.